Shown below are 8 T cell receptor beta chains from a single sample sequenced in a study of cytomegalovirus exposure and HLA in healthy donors. Produced via immunoSEQ multiplex PCR; TCRdb's table is partial and in-frame only. The table includes roughly 56,000 clones, roughly nine tenths detected once. The sample comprised PBMCs. All receptors derive from a man between 18 and 29 years old in good health and CMV-seronegative.

This chain uses TRBV28 with TRBJ2-1; 13 bases match TRBD2. Per the germline V gene, CDR1 is MDHEN and CDR2 is SYDVKM. This CDR3 spans 17 amino acids. V gave up 6 bases and J gave up 1 base; unmatched junction bases: 6. Here the CDR3 DNA reads TGTGCCAGCAGGGGGACTAGCGGGACCCCGTCCTACAATGAGCAGTTCTTC. Residues: CASRGTSGTPSYNEQFF.

The chain joins TRBV19 to TRBJ1-1; a possible D gene is TRBD1 (5 bases). V dropped 3 bases and J dropped 4 bases, with 9 bases sitting between them. The CDR3 has 13 amino acids. The V gene's germline CDR1 is LNHDA and CDR2 SQIVND (reference sequence). CDR3 sequence reads: CASSIQGGTEAFF. As DNA, the CDR3 is TGTGCCAGTAGTATTCAGGGAGGCACTGAAGCTTTCTTT.

The chain joins TRBV15 to TRBJ2-4, with a weak D call TRBD2 (6 bases). Germline CDR1 and CDR2: LNHNV and YYDKDF (reference sequence). Trimming shortened V by 2 bases and J by 3 bases, and 8 bases separated the two germline ends. CDR3 length: 14 residues. CDR3 in DNA: TGTGCCACCAGCAGACGGGAGCTCAAAAACATTCAGTACTTC. It codes for CATSRRELKNIQYF. The variable domain in full, with the rest retrieved from reference TRBV15 and TRBJ2-4, is DAMVIQNPRYQVTQFGKPVTLSCSQTLNHNVMYWYQQKSSQAPKLLFHYYDKDFNNEADTPDNFQSRRPNTSFCFLDIRSPGLGDTAMYLCATSRRELKNIQYFGAGTRLSVL.

V is TRBV10-3 and J is TRBJ1-3; tentative D call: TRBD1 (5 bases). Trimming cost V 0 bases and J 4 bases, with 7 bases left between them. The CDR3 length is 14 residues. The V gene's germline CDR1 is ENHRY and CDR2 SYGVKD. The CDR3 DNA sequence: TGTGCCATCAGTGAGTCCCAGGGAGGAAACACCATATATTTT. Translating gives CAISESQGGNTIYF.

Regarding this clone: A junction end diverges from the germline sequence, so it may reflect a read error. This chain connects TRBV7-7 to TRBJ2-1, with a weak D call TRBD2 (6 bases). The CDR3 sequence is 13 residues long. Germline loops: CDR1 SSHAT, CDR2 FNYEAQ (reference sequence). For the CDR3, the DNA is TGTGCTAGCAGCTTCGGTAGCGGCAATGAGCAGTTCTTC. It codes for CASSFGSGNEQFF.

The chain carries TRBV7-9 and TRBJ2-1; 8 bases map to TRBD2. V trimming: 5 bases; J trimming: 0 bases; junction bases outside the gene matches: 12. The germline V gene encodes CDR1 SEHNR and CDR2 FQNEAQ (reference sequence). The CDR3 spans 18 residues. CDR3 amino acids: CASSALGGGGSSYNEQFF. The CDR3 DNA follows: TGTGCCAGCAGCGCCCTGGGGGGCGGGGGGAGCTCCTACAATGAGCAGTTCTTC.

The chain carries TRBV28 and TRBJ2-7; D unresolved. In germline, CDR1 is MDHEN, CDR2 SYDVKM. The CDR3 runs 14 residues. Trimming stripped 5 bases from V and 3 bases from J, with 14 bases between. CDR3 region: CASSDLTRLYEQYF. In DNA form, the CDR3 reads TGTGCCAGCAGTGATTTGACCAGACTCTACGAGCAGTACTTC.

The table lists this clone with a few counts. The V gene is TRBV6-5, the J gene TRBJ2-7; 13 bases map to TRBD2. The CDR3 covers 13 residues. Germline CDR1 MNHEY, CDR2 SVGAGI. J was trimmed by 5 bases and V by 7 bases; bases with no gene match: 2. The CDR3 nucleotides are TGTGCCAGCAAGGGACTAGCGGGAAACGAGCAGTACTTC. Its translation is CASKGLAGNEQYF.